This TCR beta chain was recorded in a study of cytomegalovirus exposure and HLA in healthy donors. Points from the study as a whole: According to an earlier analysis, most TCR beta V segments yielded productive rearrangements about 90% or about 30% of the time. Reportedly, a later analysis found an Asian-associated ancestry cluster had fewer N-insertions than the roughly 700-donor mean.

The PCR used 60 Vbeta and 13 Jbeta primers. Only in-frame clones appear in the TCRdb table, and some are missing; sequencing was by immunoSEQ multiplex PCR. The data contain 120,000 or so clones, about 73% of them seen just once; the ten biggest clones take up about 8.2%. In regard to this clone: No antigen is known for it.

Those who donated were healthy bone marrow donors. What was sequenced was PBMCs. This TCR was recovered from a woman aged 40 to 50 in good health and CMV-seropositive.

CDR3 in amino acids: CAISAKGGVGTEAFF. The CDR3 DNA is TGTGCCATCAGTGCCAAAGGGGGTGTCGGCACTGAAGCTTTCTTT. The chain recombines TRBV10-3 with TRBJ1-1, with a tentative D call TRBD1 (6 bases). The CDR3 sequence is 15 residues long. V gave up 4 bases and J gave up 4 bases, with 16 bases separating them. Germline CDR1 ENHRY, CDR2 SYGVKD.